The TCR beta chain under discussion was sequenced for a study of CD8 T cells in Susac syndrome (dated by TCRdb to the late 2010s). Describing the broader study: Repertoire sequencing was used to test whether CD8+ T cell activation and differentiation in Susac syndrome was antigen driven. The full study reports these points: The study acknowledged that relatively few individuals were included in the TCR sequencing and HLA analysis.

RNA was extracted using the RNeasy kit, and roughly 0.45 to 1 ug of the RNA was reverse transcribed with random hexamers. The immunoSEQ multiplex PCR assay, which covers 54 Vbeta and 13 Jbeta segments, was used to amplify TCR beta CDR3 regions. PCR amplification bias was corrected using a synthetic template baseline for primer optimization and computational correction. As for the original processing: Reads were assigned to V, D and J genes according to IMGT and analyzed in immunoSEQ Analyzer, with only productive sequences retained. To calculate clonality, Shannon entropy was normalized by log2 of the number of productive unique sequences and then subtracted from one. For each patient and control, public and private clones were evaluated among the 100 most prevalent clones. A clone was defined as Susac-specific if it was absent from the healthy and MS cohorts, from 1052 published viral clones and from other ImmuneACCESS disease sequences. Using fastp at Q25 and MiXCR, TCRdb reprocessed the public reads and kept productive beta chains. Every entry covers one CDR3 protein and lists the most common genes and DNA from its rows. TCRdb, not the authors, supplied the V and J calls. Within this sample are 100,000 to 150,000 distinct CDR3 sequences, with roughly 95% of them counted one time only. 0.12% of the sample is taken by the ten largest.

Peripheral blood CD8+ and CD4+ T cells from healthy donors, Susac syndrome patients and multiple sclerosis patients were profiled using high-throughput TCR beta sequencing. The healthy donors served as controls matched for age and sex. Bulk CD8+ and CD4+ T cells were purified by magnetic negative isolation, while CD8+ TEMRA cells were enriched using FACS. Blood was collected in EDTA tubes and processed within 24 hours, with PBMCs isolated through density gradient centrifugation. PBMCs destined for TCR sequencing were cryopreserved in liquid nitrogen and later thawed in a 37 °C water bath. A purity of at least 90% was achieved for sorted or isolated CD4+, CD8+ and CD8+ TEMRA cells. With respect to this clonotype: Its antigen is unknown. No base qualities exist here, and no much larger clone lies one base off it.

Between the V and J ends, shortened by 0 bases and 11 bases respectively, the junction contains 21 bases. The cysteine opens and the phenylalanine closes a CDR3 of 15 amino acids. Here the CDR3 DNA is all that survives: 45 bases in frame from base 1. Looking up the germline V gene yields CDR1 SGHRS and CDR2 YFSETQ. This receptor was obtained from a human donor in good health. The V and J segments used are TRBV5-1 and TRBJ2-7; the D gene is possibly TRBD2, with 6 bases matching. Specimen: CD4+ T cells from PBMCs. This receptor carries the CDR3 CASSLALSERVPEYF. The sequence in DNA is TGCGCCAGCAGCTTGGCCCTTTCAGAGCGGGTGCCAGAGTACTTC. Reference TRBV5-1 and TRBJ2-7 genes cover what lies past the CDR3, so the full variable domain is KAGVTQTPRYLIKTRGQQVTLSCSPISGHRSVSWYQQTPGQGLQFLFEYFSETQRNKGNFPGRFSGRQFSNSRSEMNVSTLELGDSALYLCASSLALSERVPEYFGPGTRLTVT.